The clone carrying this T cell receptor beta chain was counted between two and nine times. The data derive from a study of blood T cell repertoires in COVID-19. Looking at the study overall: Donors in the United States, Italy and Spain gave samples during acute or convalescent COVID-19. T cells, B-cell-depleted T cells, or PBMCs supplied cDNA or gDNA.

Individuals aged roughly 18 to 100 years were recruited from 24 US areas. The CDR3 contains 15 residues. Per germline, CDR1 LNHDA and CDR2 SQIVND (reference sequence). Trimming removed 8 bases from V and 1 base from J; junction bases left unmatched: 3. Original processing notes: Amplifying reference gene primers gave estimates of nucleated cell counts. Using immunoSEQ multiplex PCR, the repertoire was profiled, and TCRdb retains in-frame clones only, with some absent. Clone size and the V and J calls come from that table; the DNA yielded D and trimming. This sample has under 250,000 clones, with about 80% found just once.

The receptor was derived from a woman aged 40 to 49 with acute COVID-19. Sequences were obtained from PBMCs or T cells enriched from blood (not recorded which). This chain uses TRBV19 with TRBJ2-1, with TRBD2 identical over 12 bases. CDR3 DNA: TGTGCCAGTCGACTAGCGGGAGTATCCTACAATGAGCAGTTCTTC. Amino acid sequence: CASRLAGVSYNEQFF.